The rows below give T cell receptor beta chains drawn from one sample of a study of shared clonotypes between healthy human individuals. The repertoire was sequenced with immunoSEQ multiplex PCR; TCRdb's copy has only in-frame clones and lacks some. Of about 95,000 clones listed, 67% were seen once; the top ten hold about 48%. The sample was memory CD8+ T cells sorted from blood. All receptors derive from a man aged 25 to 45 in good health. The CDR3 runs from the conserved cysteine through the conserved F or W. A D gene is named only where the DNA matches it firmly. Size is omitted from some rows. Given values are once, few, many or a class for expanded clones.

j_gene,v_gene,abundance,d_gene,CDR3aa,CDR3nt
TRBJ1-2,TRBV28,-,-,CASTPSEFRGYTF,TGTGCCAGCACCCCTAGTGAGTTCAGGGGCTACACCTTC
TRBJ2-7,TRBV10-3,few,TRBD1,CAISESWTGGAYEQYF,TGTGCCATCAGTGAGTCTTGGACAGGGGGAGCCTACGAGCAGTACTTC
TRBJ2-7,TRBV6-5,once,TRBD1,CASSYGWDSSYEQYF,TGTGCCAGCAGTTATGGATGGGACAGCTCCTACGAGCAGTACTTC
TRBJ2-7,TRBV7-2,few,-,CASSFLGGEQYF,TGTGCCAGCAGCTTCCTAGGCGGCGAGCAGTACTTC
TRBJ2-7,TRBV28,-,-,CASSPTIYEQYF,TGTGCCAGCAGTCCCACCATTTACGAGCAGTACTTC
TRBJ2-1,TRBV6-1,-,-,CASSEVYNEQFF,TGTGCCAGCAGTGAAGTGTACAATGAGCAGTTCTTC
TRBJ2-1,TRBV28,-,-,CASSLSGRRGRSDEQFF,TGTGCCAGCAGTTTATCGGGCCGGCGGGGTCGGAGCGATGAGCAGTTCTTC
TRBJ2-5,TRBV27,-,TRBD1,CASSFHRGETQYF,TGTGCCAGCAGTTTCCACAGGGGCGAGACCCAGTACTTC
TRBJ2-1,TRBV7-9,-,TRBD2,CASSQGTSGGLYEQFF,TGTGCCAGCAGCCAAGGGACTAGCGGGGGTCTGTATGAGCAGTTCTTC
TRBJ2-7,TRBV28,-,-,CASSPPDSYSYEQYF,TGTGCCAGCAGTCCCCCCGATTCATACTCCTACGAGCAGTACTTC
TRBJ2-1,TRBV4-1,-,-,CASSQILQGLAEQFF,TGCGCCAGCAGCCAAATCCTACAGGGTCTGGCTGAGCAGTTCTTC
TRBJ1-2,TRBV5-4,-,-,CASSPQGSVNYGYTF,TGTGCCAGCAGCCCCCAGGGTTCGGTAAACTATGGCTACACCTTC
TRBJ1-2,TRBV7-9,-,-,CASSLMGNYGYTF,TGTGCCAGCAGCTTAATGGGTAACTATGGCTACACCTTC
TRBJ2-5,TRBV18,-,TRBD1,CASSHTTGEETQYF,TGTGCCAGCTCGCATACAACAGGGGAAGAGACCCAGTACTTC
TRBJ1-5,TRBV7-9,-,-,CASSLPGGANQPQHF,TGTGCCAGCAGCTTACCCGGGGGGGCGAATCAGCCCCAGCATTTT
TRBJ2-3,TRBV6-1,few,-,CASSGGLDTDTQYF,TGTGCCAGCAGTGGAGGACTGGACACAGATACGCAGTATTTT
TRBJ2-1,TRBV4-3,-,-,CASSQVLAGSYNEQFF,TGCGCCAGCAGCCAAGTACTTGCGGGCTCCTACAATGAGCAGTTCTTC
TRBJ1-1,TRBV4-1,few,-,CASSMREVTEAFF,TGCGCCAGCAGCATGAGAGAAGTCACTGAAGCTTTCTTT
TRBJ2-3,TRBV7-7,-,-,CATGLIGDTQYF,TGTGCCACGGGTCTCATCGGGGATACGCAGTATTTT
TRBJ2-1,TRBV5-1,-,-,CASSLAETRVAHLRLYNEQFF,TGCGCCAGCAGCTTGGCTGAGACCAGGGTTGCCCACCTGCGACTCTACAATGAGCAGTTCTTC
TRBJ2-7,TRBV7-2,-,-,CASSLGLGRNYEQYF,TGTGCCAGCAGCTTAGGTCTGGGACGGAATTACGAGCAGTACTTC
TRBJ2-5,TRBV11-2,-,-,CASSSGMDPQYF,TGTGCCAGCAGCTCGGGGATGGATCCCCAGTACTTC
TRBJ1-2,TRBV6-5,medium-sized,-,CASSLLGGFDGYTF,TGTGCCAGCAGCCTATTGGGGGGGTTTGATGGCTACACCTTC
TRBJ1-1,TRBV28,-,-,CASSFWGAGQSNTEAFF,TGTGCCAGCAGTTTTTGGGGTGCGGGTCAGTCGAACACTGAAGCTTTCTTT
TRBJ2-7,TRBV19,-,TRBD2,CASSSFAGGPFEQYF,TGTGCCAGTAGTTCTTTTGCGGGAGGGCCATTCGAGCAGTACTTC
TRBJ2-7,TRBV18,-,TRBD2,CASSIAGSSYEQYF,TGTGCCAGCTCAATAGCGGGGAGCTCCTACGAGCAGTACTTC
TRBJ2-7,TRBV19,many,TRBD1,CASSDRDYEQYF,TGTGCCAGTAGTGACAGGGACTACGAGCAGTACTTC
TRBJ1-5,TRBV19,once,-,CASSITAGDQPQHF,TGTGCCAGTAGTATAACGGCAGGGGATCAGCCCCAGCATTTT
TRBJ2-7,TRBV28,-,-,CASSLALSGTIFYYEQYF,TGTGCCAGCAGCCTGGCGCTTAGCGGCACCATTTTCTACTACGAGCAGTACTTC
TRBJ2-1,TRBV4-2,many,TRBD2,CASSQDETSGYNEQFF,TGTGCCAGCAGCCAAGATGAGACTAGCGGGTACAATGAGCAGTTCTTC
TRBJ2-1,TRBV25-1,few,TRBD1,CASSERQGPTLENEQFF,TGTGCCAGCAGTGAACGACAGGGACCTACTCTAGAAAATGAGCAGTTCTTC
TRBJ2-7,TRBV27,many,TRBD1,CASSTTGTGSEQYF,TGTGCCAGCAGTACTACCGGGACAGGGAGCGAGCAGTACTTC
TRBJ1-4,TRBV6-6,once,-,CASSYGQGRGEKLFF,TGTGCCAGCAGTTACGGGCAGGGGCGCGGTGAAAAACTGTTTTTT
TRBJ2-1,TRBV6-1,-,TRBD2,CATGLAESNEQFF,TGTGCCACGGGACTAGCGGAGTCAAATGAGCAGTTCTTC
TRBJ1-4,TRBV30,few,-,CASGATNEKLFF,TGTGCGTCGGGGGCAACTAATGAAAAACTGTTTTTT
TRBJ2-1,TRBV28,-,-,CASLPQGPLNEQFF,TGTGCCAGCCTCCCTCAGGGTCCTCTCAATGAGCAGTTCTTC
TRBJ1-5,TRBV27,few,-,CASSLFGVRNQPQHF,TGTGCCAGCAGTTTATTCGGGGTTCGCAATCAGCCCCAGCATTTT
TRBJ2-1,TRBV15,few,TRBD2,CATSRESRGRPYNEQFF,TGTGCCACCAGCAGAGAAAGTCGCGGGAGGCCTTACAATGAGCAGTTCTTC
TRBJ2-5,TRBV7-2,-,-,CASSSGHKKTQYF,TGTGCCAGCAGCTCTGGACACAAAAAGACCCAGTACTTC
TRBJ2-5,TRBV21-1,-,-,CASSNFAGWAATQETQYF,TGTGCCAGCAGCAACTTCGCCGGGTGGGCTGCTACCCAAGAGACCCAGTACTTC
TRBJ2-2,TRBV28,few,TRBD2,CASHVGRGFTGELFF,TGTGCCAGCCACGTGGGGCGGGGGTTCACCGGGGAGCTGTTTTTT
TRBJ1-5,TRBV6-6,-,-,CASSYSGPLNQPQHF,TGTGCCAGCAGTTACTCGGGACCCTTAAATCAGCCCCAGCATTTT
TRBJ2-7,TRBV10-2,-,TRBD1,CASSAGTGGYEQYF,TGCGCCAGCAGTGCGGGGACAGGGGGCTACGAGCAGTACTTC
TRBJ2-1,TRBV11-3,-,-,CASSLEGGDEQFF,TGTGCCAGCAGCTTAGAGGGTGGGGATGAGCAGTTCTTC
TRBJ1-5,TRBV28,-,-,CASSYSVSGNQPQHF,TGTGCCAGCAGTTACTCTGTCTCAGGGAATCAGCCCCAGCATTTT
TRBJ2-7,TRBV28,-,-,CASSNRDSYEQYF,TGTGCCAGCAGCAACAGGGACTCCTACGAGCAGTACTTC